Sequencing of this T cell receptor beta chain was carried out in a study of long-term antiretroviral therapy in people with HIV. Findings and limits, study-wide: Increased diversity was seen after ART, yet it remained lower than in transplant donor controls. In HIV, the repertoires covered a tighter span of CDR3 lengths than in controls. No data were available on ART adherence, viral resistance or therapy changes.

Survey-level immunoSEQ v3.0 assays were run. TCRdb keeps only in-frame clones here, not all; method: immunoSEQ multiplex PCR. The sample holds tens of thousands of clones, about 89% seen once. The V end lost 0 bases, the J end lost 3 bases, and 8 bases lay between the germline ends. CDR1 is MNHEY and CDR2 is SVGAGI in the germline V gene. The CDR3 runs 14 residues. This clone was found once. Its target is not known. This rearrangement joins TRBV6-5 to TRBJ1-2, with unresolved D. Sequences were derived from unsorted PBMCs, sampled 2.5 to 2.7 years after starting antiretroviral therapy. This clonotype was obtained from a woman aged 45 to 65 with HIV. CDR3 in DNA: TGTGCCAGCAGTTACTCTCGAAGGGACTATGGCTACACCTTC. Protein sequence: CASSYSRRDYGYTF.